A selection of T cell receptor beta chains follows, all from one sample in a study of T-cell memory formation after mild COVID-19. MiXCR, run by TCRdb on the 5' RACE reads, gives a single entry per CDR3 protein. The sample has 180,000 or so distinct CDR3 sequences; approximately 10% are singletons. The material sequenced was PBMCs or a T cell subset sorted from them (not recorded which). These receptors came from a young man who had mild COVID-19 (a few samples of this study predate the infection). Cell type and time point are not known. Both conserved end residues are part of each CDR3. Fields, in order: CDR3 protein, CDR3 DNA, D gene, J gene, V gene, clone size. The D gene is left open where the match is weak. Only some rows state a clone size, as once, few, many or a class for expanded clones.

CDR3: CSQKWRGTDTQYF; DNA: TGCAGTCAAAAGTGGAGAGGGACAGATACGCAGTATTTT; D: -; J: TRBJ2-3; V: TRBV20-1; size: many
CDR3: CASNLGQGGQETQYF; DNA: TGTGCCAGCAACCTAGGACAGGGCGGGCAAGAGACCCAGTACTTC; D: TRBD1; J: TRBJ2-5; V: TRBV28; size: few
CDR3: CASSSLGLRGEQYF; DNA: TGCGCCAGCAGCTCCCTCGGGCTAAGGGGCGAGCAGTACTTC; D: -; J: TRBJ2-7; V: TRBV5-1; size: few
CDR3: CASSSSQGIAGEQYF; DNA: TGCGCCAGCAGCTCGTCACAGGGGATAGCGGGAGAGCAGTACTTC; D: -; J: TRBJ2-7; V: TRBV5-1; size: few
CDR3: CASSLSARLEQFF; DNA: TGTGCCAGCAGTTTAAGTGCCCGCCTCGAGCAGTTCTTC; D: -; J: TRBJ2-1; V: TRBV12-3/TRBV12-4; size: -
CDR3: CASSFSTGLNSPLHF; DNA: TGTGCCAGCAGCTTTTCCACAGGGCTAAATTCACCCCTCCACTTT; D: -; J: TRBJ1-6; V: TRBV7-2; size: -
CDR3: CATSRDYTQETQYF; DNA: TGTGCCACCAGCAGAGATTACACCCAAGAGACCCAGTACTTC; D: -; J: TRBJ2-5; V: TRBV15; size: many
CDR3: CASSLDPGRQFF; DNA: TGCGCCAGCAGCTTGGACCCAGGGAGGCAGTTCTTC; D: -; J: TRBJ2-1; V: TRBV5-1; size: many
CDR3: CASSWGATNEKLFF; DNA: TGCGCCAGCAGCTGGGGGGCAACTAATGAAAAACTGTTTTTT; D: -; J: TRBJ1-4; V: TRBV5-1; size: few
CDR3: CASSTGTSGEETQYF; DNA: TGCGCCAGCAGCACCGGGACTAGCGGAGAAGAGACCCAGTACTTC; D: TRBD2; J: TRBJ2-5; V: TRBV5-1; size: -
CDR3: CASSQELVGETQYF; DNA: TGTGCCAGCAGCCAAGAATTGGTTGGGGAGACCCAGTACTTC; D: -; J: TRBJ2-5; V: TRBV3-1; size: -
CDR3: CSAREISGGEQFF; DNA: TGCAGTGCTAGAGAAATTAGCGGGGGTGAGCAGTTCTTC; D: TRBD2; J: TRBJ2-1; V: TRBV20-1; size: few
CDR3: CASSPPSSGREQYF; DNA: TGCGCCAGCAGCCCCCCCTCTTCAGGGCGCGAGCAGTACTTC; D: -; J: TRBJ2-7; V: TRBV5-1; size: -
CDR3: CSARADYGYTF; DNA: TGCAGTGCTAGAGCGGACTATGGCTACACCTTC; D: -; J: TRBJ1-2; V: TRBV20-1; size: -
CDR3: CASHWGLTGELFF; DNA: TGTGCCAGTCACTGGGGTTTGACCGGGGAGCTGTTTTTT; D: -; J: TRBJ2-2; V: TRBV19; size: -
CDR3: CASSLSGSTEAFF; DNA: TGTGCCAGCAGTCTGTCAGGGAGCACTGAAGCTTTCTTT; D: -; J: TRBJ1-1; V: TRBV7-6; size: many
CDR3: CASSIGQVKMNGYTF; DNA: TGCGCCAGCAGCATTGGACAGGTTAAAATGAACGGCTACACCTTC; D: TRBD1; J: TRBJ1-2; V: TRBV5-1; size: -
CDR3: CASSFGGRTDEQFF; DNA: TGTGCCAGCAGCTTCGGGGGCCGCACAGATGAGCAGTTCTTC; D: -; J: TRBJ2-1; V: TRBV7-8; size: few
CDR3: CSAEREYGYTF; DNA: TGCAGCGCTGAGCGGGAATATGGCTACACCTTC; D: -; J: TRBJ1-2; V: TRBV29-1; size: few
CDR3: CASSFSVGKLFF; DNA: TGTGCCAGCAGCTTCTCCGTCGGGAAACTGTTTTTT; D: -; J: TRBJ1-4; V: TRBV7-9; size: few
CDR3: CSAKKGSTEAFF; DNA: TGCAGTGCTAAGAAGGGGAGCACTGAAGCTTTCTTT; D: -; J: TRBJ1-1; V: TRBV20-1; size: many
CDR3: CSGQGPYEQYF; DNA: TGCAGCGGACAGGGCCCCTACGAGCAGTACTTC; D: TRBD1; J: TRBJ2-7; V: TRBV29-1; size: -
CDR3: CSVRLYAGGPSTDTQYF; DNA: TGCAGCGTCCGCCTGTATGCAGGGGGCCCTAGCACAGATACGCAGTATTTT; D: TRBD1; J: TRBJ2-3; V: TRBV29-1; size: -
CDR3: CASSLEAGGNQPQHF; DNA: TGCGCCAGCAGCTTGGAGGCAGGGGGCAATCAGCCCCAGCATTTT; D: -; J: TRBJ1-5; V: TRBV5-1; size: -
CDR3: CASSSSPGTSGGQLGAGELFF; DNA: TGCGCCAGCAGCTCCTCCCCCGGGACTAGCGGGGGGCAGCTTGGTGCCGGGGAGCTGTTTTTT; D: TRBD2; J: TRBJ2-2; V: TRBV5-1; size: -
CDR3: CASSFRSRGLNTEAFF; DNA: TGTGCCAGCAGTTTTCGGAGCAGGGGACTGAACACTGAAGCTTTCTTT; D: -; J: TRBJ1-1; V: TRBV12-3/TRBV12-4; size: few
CDR3: CASSQRDRGSNQPQHF; DNA: TGCGCCAGCAGTCAAAGGGACAGGGGAAGCAATCAGCCCCAGCATTTT; D: TRBD1; J: TRBJ1-5; V: TRBV23-1; size: -
CDR3: CASSLREPYYNSPLHF; DNA: TGCGCCAGCAGCTTGAGAGAGCCCTACTATAATTCACCCCTCCACTTT; D: -; J: TRBJ1-6; V: TRBV5-1; size: -
CDR3: CASSLAAGWVETQYF; DNA: TGTGCCAGCAGTTTAGCAGCAGGGTGGGTGGAGACCCAGTACTTC; D: -; J: TRBJ2-5; V: TRBV27; size: -
CDR3: CASSRPGRRRNTEAFF; DNA: TGCGCCAGCAGCCGCCCCGGCCGCCGACGGAACACTGAAGCTTTCTTT; D: -; J: TRBJ1-1; V: TRBV4-1; size: -
CDR3: CASSARPRGTNYGYTF; DNA: TGTGCCAGCAGCGCCCGACCCAGGGGGACGAACTATGGCTACACCTTC; D: TRBD1; J: TRBJ1-2; V: TRBV7-2; size: few
CDR3: CASSQDRGGTQYF; DNA: TGTGCCAGCAGCCAAGATCGGGGGGGGACCCAGTACTTC; D: TRBD2; J: TRBJ2-5; V: TRBV3-1; size: many
CDR3: CASTLQTGNTEAFF; DNA: TGTGCCAGCACCTTACAGACAGGGAACACTGAAGCTTTCTTT; D: -; J: TRBJ1-1; V: TRBV7-2; size: -
CDR3: CASSVIPNTEAFF; DNA: TGTGCCAGCAGCGTAATCCCCAACACTGAAGCTTTCTTT; D: -; J: TRBJ1-1; V: TRBV9; size: few
CDR3: CASSLTGEAFF; DNA: TGTGCCAGCTCGCTTACAGGAGAAGCTTTCTTT; D: -; J: TRBJ1-1; V: TRBV18; size: few
CDR3: CASSPIRQGTSGYTF; DNA: TGTGCCAGCAGCCCAATTAGACAGGGAACGAGTGGCTACACCTTC; D: TRBD1; J: TRBJ1-2; V: TRBV11-2; size: -
CDR3: CASWVGSRDTEAFF; DNA: TGTGCCAGCTGGGTCGGGAGCCGGGACACTGAAGCTTTCTTT; D: -; J: TRBJ1-1; V: TRBV27; size: few
CDR3: CASSVDGQGRETQYF; DNA: TGTGCCAGCAGCGTAGACGGACAGGGGCGGGAGACCCAGTACTTC; D: TRBD1; J: TRBJ2-5; V: TRBV9; size: -
CDR3: CASPSRGAEDTQYF; DNA: TGTGCCAGCCCTTCCCGGGGGGCTGAAGATACGCAGTATTTT; D: -; J: TRBJ2-3; V: TRBV5-4; size: -
CDR3: CASSSRGRYGYTF; DNA: TGTGCCAGCAGTTCCCGCGGGCGCTATGGCTACACCTTC; D: -; J: TRBJ1-2; V: TRBV27; size: many
CDR3: CASSQEQGGDTEAFF; DNA: TGTGCCAGCAGCCAAGAACAGGGAGGTGACACTGAAGCTTTCTTT; D: -; J: TRBJ1-1; V: TRBV4-2; size: few
CDR3: CASSRSLKDNQPQHF; DNA: TGTGCCAGCAGCCGCTCACTGAAGGACAATCAGCCCCAGCATTTT; D: -; J: TRBJ1-5; V: TRBV4-2; size: -
CDR3: CSARAPAGLEAFF; DNA: TGCAGTGCTAGAGCTCCAGCGGGACTTGAAGCTTTCTTT; D: -; J: TRBJ1-1; V: TRBV20-1; size: many
CDR3: CATSRPGQGIATQYF; DNA: TGTGCCACCAGCAGGCCGGGACAGGGAATCGCGACCCAGTACTTC; D: TRBD1; J: TRBJ2-5; V: TRBV15; size: -
CDR3: CASSLRNYQPQHF; DNA: TGTGCCAGCAGCTTAAGGAATTATCAGCCCCAGCATTTT; D: -; J: TRBJ1-5; V: TRBV7-8; size: few
CDR3: CASSLGTVNEQFF; DNA: TGTGCCAGCAGCCTCGGGACTGTCAATGAGCAGTTCTTC; D: -; J: TRBJ2-1; V: TRBV7-7; size: many
CDR3: CASSDRLAPYEQYF; DNA: TGTGCCAGCAGCGACAGACTAGCACCCTACGAGCAGTACTTC; D: TRBD2; J: TRBJ2-7; V: TRBV9; size: -
CDR3: CASSSQGAPAFF; DNA: TGTGCCAGCAGCTCCCAGGGGGCGCCGGCTTTCTTT; D: TRBD1; J: TRBJ1-1; V: TRBV7-9; size: -
CDR3: CASTRAGENSPLHF; DNA: TGTGCCAGCACCAGGGCAGGGGAAAATTCACCCCTCCACTTT; D: -; J: TRBJ1-6; V: TRBV7-9; size: few
CDR3: CASSLALAGAYEQYF; DNA: TGTGCCAGCAGCTTAGCGCTGGCAGGCGCCTACGAGCAGTACTTC; D: -; J: TRBJ2-7; V: TRBV7-8; size: many
CDR3: CASSRMGDTQYF; DNA: TGTGCCAGTAGCCGGATGGGGGATACGCAGTATTTT; D: -; J: TRBJ2-3; V: TRBV19; size: -
CDR3: CASSYTQGTGYTF; DNA: TGTGCCAGCAGCTACACTCAGGGGACTGGCTACACCTTC; D: -; J: TRBJ1-2; V: TRBV28; size: many
CDR3: CAWSAHKGGNYNEQFF; DNA: TGTGCCTGGAGTGCGCACAAGGGGGGGAACTACAATGAGCAGTTCTTC; D: -; J: TRBJ2-1; V: TRBV30; size: -
CDR3: CASSLSWGGAGSPLHF; DNA: TGTGCCAGCAGCTTATCGTGGGGGGGGGCAGGATCACCCCTCCACTTT; D: -; J: TRBJ1-6; V: TRBV7-6; size: few
CDR3: CASSGTGQETQYF; DNA: TGTGCCAGCAGTGGAACCGGTCAAGAGACCCAGTACTTC; D: -; J: TRBJ2-5; V: TRBV6-2/TRBV6-3; size: many
CDR3: CASYDTGLGAFF; DNA: TGTGCCAGCTACGACACGGGGCTGGGAGCTTTCTTT; D: -; J: TRBJ1-1; V: TRBV12-3/TRBV12-4; size: -
CDR3: CASSRGGYQETQYF; DNA: TGTGCCAGCAGCCGAGGCGGGTACCAAGAGACCCAGTACTTC; D: -; J: TRBJ2-5; V: TRBV7-3; size: -
CDR3: CASNTPRGDAAFF; DNA: TGTGCCAGCAATACACCCCGGGGGGACGCAGCTTTCTTT; D: -; J: TRBJ1-1; V: TRBV6-6; size: -
CDR3: CASSLSPTNEKLFF; DNA: TGCGCCAGCAGCCTCAGCCCAACTAATGAAAAACTGTTTTTT; D: -; J: TRBJ1-4; V: TRBV5-1; size: few